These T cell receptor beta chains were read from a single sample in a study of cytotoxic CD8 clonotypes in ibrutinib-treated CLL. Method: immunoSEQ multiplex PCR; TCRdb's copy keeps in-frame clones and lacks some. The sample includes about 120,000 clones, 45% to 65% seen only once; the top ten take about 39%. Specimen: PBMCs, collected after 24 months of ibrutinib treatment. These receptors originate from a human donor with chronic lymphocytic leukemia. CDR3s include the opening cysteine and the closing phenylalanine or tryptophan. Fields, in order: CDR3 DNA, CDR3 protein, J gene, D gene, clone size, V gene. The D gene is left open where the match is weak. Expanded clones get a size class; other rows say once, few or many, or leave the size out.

TGTGCCAGCAGGGCACCGACCGGGACTAGTTACGAGCAGTACTTC,CASRAPTGTSYEQYF,TRBJ2-7,TRBD2,.,TRBV5-5
TGTGCCAGCAGCTTAGGTACCTACAATGAGCAGTTCTTC,CASSLGTYNEQFF,TRBJ2-1,.,.,TRBV11-3
TGCGCCAGCAGCCATCAGGGGACAGGGGGTGATGAGCAGTTCTTC,CASSHQGTGGDEQFF,TRBJ2-1,TRBD1,few,TRBV4-3
TGTGCCAGCAGTCACGAGGACACTGAAGCTTTCTTT,CASSHEDTEAFF,TRBJ1-1,.,.,TRBV9
TGTGCCAGCAGCTTATCGGTGGACAGGATTCAGTACTTC,CASSLSVDRIQYF,TRBJ2-7,TRBD1,many,TRBV7-9
TGTGCCAGCAGTGAGGGGGGACAGGAGGGGTTCTATGGCTACACCTTC,CASSEGGQEGFYGYTF,TRBJ1-2,TRBD1,.,TRBV25-1
TGTGCCAGCAGCGTAGATGAGGGGACAGGACCCCAGCATTTT,CASSVDEGTGPQHF,TRBJ1-5,TRBD1,.,TRBV9
TGTGCCAGCAGCTTGGACAGGGGGTCTGGGCAGTACTTC,CASSLDRGSGQYF,TRBJ2-7,TRBD1,.,TRBV11-2
TGTGCCAGCAGCTTAGCCCAGGGATTCTCCTACGAGCAGTACTTC,CASSLAQGFSYEQYF,TRBJ2-7,.,.,TRBV7-8
TGTGCCAGCAGCTTACAGGGGGCAAGTCCCCTCCACTTT,CASSLQGASPLHF,TRBJ1-6,TRBD1,.,TRBV7-6
TGTGCCAGCAGCCCTCGTGGGGGGGAGACCCAGTACTTC,CASSPRGGETQYF,TRBJ2-5,.,few,TRBV7-7
TGTGCCAGCAGCTTGGACTCGAGAAGAACTCTCGGCGGGGAGCTGTTTTTT,CASSLDSRRTLGGELFF,TRBJ2-2,.,.,TRBV5-4
TGTGCCAGCAGTCTAACCCGTGGAAACACCATATATTTT,CASSLTRGNTIYF,TRBJ1-3,.,.,TRBV27
TGTGCCAGCAGCTTAAGCGGCAGGGGAAATTACGAGCAGTACTTC,CASSLSGRGNYEQYF,TRBJ2-7,.,.,TRBV11-2
TGTGCCAGTTCCCCGGGGGAATACGAGCAGTACTTC,CASSPGEYEQYF,TRBJ2-7,.,.,TRBV19
TGTGCCTCGGCACCGGGACTAGCGAGACCCGAGCAGTACTTC,CASAPGLARPEQYF,TRBJ2-7,TRBD2,.,TRBV30
TGTGCCTGCCACGGACAGTTTGCGACTGAAGCTTTCTTT,CACHGQFATEAFF,TRBJ1-1,.,.,TRBV30
TGTGCCAGCAGTGGGGGGCAGCAGAGTTCCTACGAGCAGTACTTC,CASSGGQQSSYEQYF,TRBJ2-7,.,.,TRBV6-5
TGCGCCAGCAGCCCGGACAGCACCGGGGAGCTGTTTTTT,CASSPDSTGELFF,TRBJ2-2,.,.,TRBV5-1
TGTGCCAGCAGTTACCAGTGGACTAGCGGGGAAGAGACCCAGTACTTC,CASSYQWTSGEETQYF,TRBJ2-5,TRBD2,.,TRBV6-5
TGTGCCAGTAGTATATTAGGGAGCCAAGAGACCCAGTACTTC,CASSILGSQETQYF,TRBJ2-5,.,.,TRBV19
TGTGCCAGAAGCTTGGAGGGGCAAAGGAGAGGCTACACCTTC,CARSLEGQRRGYTF,TRBJ1-2,.,once,TRBV5-3
TGCGCCAGCAGCGCCACTCTCCGGGGTCCTCAAGAGACCCAGTACTTC,CASSATLRGPQETQYF,TRBJ2-5,.,.,TRBV5-1
TGTGCCAGCAGCCCCTCCTCGGACAGGGGAACAGATACGCAGTATTTT,CASSPSSDRGTDTQYF,TRBJ2-3,TRBD1,.,TRBV5-5
TGTGCCTGGATGACCAGGGTATCGGAGACCCAGTACTTC,CAWMTRVSETQYF,TRBJ2-5,.,.,TRBV30
TGTGCCAGCAGCTCAAGATGGACAGCTGGAAACACCATATATTTT,CASSSRWTAGNTIYF,TRBJ1-3,.,.,TRBV7-2